This T cell receptor beta chain was documented in a study of cytomegalovirus exposure and HLA in healthy donors. General study findings and limits: The HLA-A and HLA-B alleles of most subjects were reportedly predicted accurately from TCR beta sequences. Listed as cytomegalovirus-associated were 164 TCR beta chains.

Note on this clone: Its antigen remains unidentified.

The CDR3 covers 15 residues. CDR1 is KGHSH and CDR2 is LQKENI in the germline V gene. V was clipped by 11 bases and J by 3 bases; unmatched bases: 10. A multiplex PCR was run with 60 Vbeta primers and 13 Jbeta primers. Method: immunoSEQ multiplex PCR; TCRdb's copy keeps in-frame clones and lacks some. The sample has approximately 190,000 clones; roughly 84% are singletons. Specimen: PBMCs. The sequence came from a woman aged 45-59 years in good health and CMV-seropositive. V is TRBV18 and J is TRBJ2-3; 11 bases align to TRBD2. The CDR3 bases are TGTGCCGTACCTGCGACTAGCGGGGTTACAGATACGCAGTATTTT. Encoded protein: CAVPATSGVTDTQYF.